The T cell receptor beta chain described here comes from a study of CD8+CD57+ T cells in acquired aplastic anemia. As for the study in general: Recorded DNA amounts for sorted CD4+ and CD8+ cells had an average of roughly 3.4 ug.

According to the study, genomic DNA was the template for TCR beta VDJ and CDR3 profiling. TCRdb ran MiXCR on the reads and lists one entry per CDR3 protein. The sample contains about 120,000 distinct CDR3 sequences, approximately 61% of which appear only once. Patients picked for sequencing had shown CD8+CD57+ cell expansion detected by flow cytometry. With no exception, the patients had severe acquired aplastic anemia. This CDR3 is built from 13 residues. After removal of 6 bases from V and 1 base from J, the junction contained 5 bases not matched to a gene. The germline V gene has CDR1 SQVTM and CDR2 ANQGSEA. Study conclusions and caveats: Patients and controls turned out to have approximately 29 CD8+ CDR3 sequences in common. No significant difference in CD8+ Simpson's diversity was found between patients and controls.

About this clonotype: Its matching antigen is unknown.

The sequenced sample consisted of sorted CD4+, CD8+, or CD8+CD57+ T cells (not recorded which) from PBMCs. The source is a human donor with aplastic anemia. This chain links TRBV29-1 with TRBJ2-7; 8 nucleotides line up with TRBD1. CDR3 protein: CSVVGQGSYEQYF. DNA of the CDR3: TGCAGCGTCGTCGGACAGGGATCCTACGAGCAGTACTTC.